The rows below give T cell receptor beta chains drawn from one sample of a study of T cell clones after liver transplantation. Produced via immunoSEQ multiplex PCR; TCRdb's table is partial and in-frame only. Of about 33,000 clones in the sample, around 94% were seen once. The sequences come from CD8+ T cells from blood, collected 12 months after liver transplant. These receptors all stem from a human patient who received a liver transplant. Some T cells may be the graft donor's. CDR3s include the opening cysteine and the closing phenylalanine or tryptophan. A D gene is named only where the DNA matches it firmly. Clone size appears in some rows only: once, few, many, or a class for an expanded clone.

.	TRBD1	TRBV11-3	TRBJ2-7	TGTGCCAGCACTCACCGGGACAGCTCCTACGAGCAGTACTTC	CASTHRDSSYEQYF
.	.	TRBV4-1	TRBJ1-2	TGCGCCAGCAGCCTCCCTGGGTGGGCTAGTGGCTACACCTTC	CASSLPGWASGYTF
.	.	TRBV30	TRBJ1-3	TGTGCCTGGATAGGGGGATTCTCTGGAAACACCATATATTTT	CAWIGGFSGNTIYF
.	TRBD2	TRBV6-5	TRBJ2-3	TGTGCCAGCAGTTGGGGACCCGGGACTAAGGCAGATACGCAGTATTTT	CASSWGPGTKADTQYF
.	.	TRBV7-8	TRBJ2-3	TGTGCCAGCAGCGTAGAGCCGTGGGGAGATACGCAGTATTTT	CASSVEPWGDTQYF
.	TRBD1	TRBV7-9	TRBJ1-1	TGTGCCAGCAGCTTACTGGGACAGGGAGCTTTCTTT	CASSLLGQGAFF
.	TRBD2	TRBV19	TRBJ2-1	TGTGCCAGTAGTCCCCAGATAGGCGGGAGTCGGGCTGAGCAGTTCTTC	CASSPQIGGSRAEQFF
.	.	TRBV5-4	TRBJ2-3	TGTGCCAGCAGCTTGGGGGGGGAGTACACAGATACGCAGTATTTT	CASSLGGEYTDTQYF
.	.	TRBV7-9	TRBJ1-2	TGTGCCAGCAGGTCCGGGACCCAGGGAGGCTACACCTTC	CASRSGTQGGYTF
.	.	TRBV7-9	TRBJ2-3	TGTGCCAGCAGCCTAGCCGGGACTCGCAGTGGAGATACGCAGTATTTT	CASSLAGTRSGDTQYF
.	TRBD1	TRBV7-8	TRBJ2-2	TGTGCCAGCAGCTTATCCCGGGACAGTAACACCGGGGAGCTGTTTTTT	CASSLSRDSNTGELFF
.	TRBD2	TRBV13	TRBJ2-1	TGTGCCAGCAGCTGGGTTGAGGGAGGGGTCGGGAATGAGCAGTTCTTC	CASSWVEGGVGNEQFF
.	.	TRBV15	TRBJ1-3	TGTGCCACCAAACAGGGTAGCTCTGGAAACACCATATATTTT	CATKQGSSGNTIYF
.	TRBD2	TRBV9	TRBJ2-1	TGTGCCAGCAGCGCCCGGACTAGCGGGCTCAATGAGCAGTTCTTC	CASSARTSGLNEQFF
.	.	TRBV7-9	TRBJ2-1	TGTGCCAGCAGCCCCCGTGTCACAGGGTCCTCCTACAATGAGCAGTTCTTC	CASSPRVTGSSYNEQFF
.	.	TRBV27	TRBJ2-7	TGTGCCAGCAGTTTATGGAAGGGACCCCCCTACGAGCAGTACTTC	CASSLWKGPPYEQYF
.	.	TRBV28	TRBJ2-7	TGTGCCAGCAGTTTAGACTTCGAAAGCTACGAGCAGTACTTC	CASSLDFESYEQYF
.	.	TRBV19	TRBJ2-7	TGTGCCAGTAGTCTCGTGGCAGGGCCCCACGAGCAGTACTTC	CASSLVAGPHEQYF
.	.	TRBV5-6	TRBJ2-1	TGTGCCAGCAGCTTGAAGGTTTACAATGAGCAGTTCTTC	CASSLKVYNEQFF
.	.	TRBV18	TRBJ2-1	TGTGCCAGCCAGTCAGGGGACAATGAGCAGTTCTTC	CASQSGDNEQFF
.	.	TRBV27	TRBJ2-7	TGTGCCAGCAGTCCTTCCACCTATACCTACGAGCAGTACTTC	CASSPSTYTYEQYF
.	.	TRBV19	TRBJ2-1	TGTGCCAGTAGTCCCGGGGTAGCTGAGCAGTTCTTC	CASSPGVAEQFF
.	.	TRBV14	TRBJ1-1	TGTGCCAGCAGCCAAGGTTCGTTGCGGCTGAACACTGAAGCTTTCTTT	CASSQGSLRLNTEAFF
.	.	TRBV6-6	TRBJ2-7	TGTGCCAGCAGTTACAACCCGAGCTCCTACGAGCAGTACTTC	CASSYNPSSYEQYF
.	.	TRBV11-3	TRBJ1-2	TGTGCCAGCAGCTCAGGTGGCGGCTCTGGCCTTTCTGGCTACACCTTC	CASSSGGGSGLSGYTF
.	.	TRBV7-9	TRBJ2-7	TGTGCCAGCAGCCCACCGCGGACGGGGACCTACGAGCAGTACTTC	CASSPPRTGTYEQYF
.	.	TRBV2	TRBJ1-2	TGTGCCAGCAGCGGGACGGGACACAGTTATGGCTACACCTTC	CASSGTGHSYGYTF
.	TRBD2	TRBV7-3	TRBJ2-2	TGTGCCAGCAGCACGGGAGGATACACCGGGGAGCTGTTTTTT	CASSTGGYTGELFF
.	TRBD1	TRBV2	TRBJ2-6	TGTGCCAGCCTGGGACAGCCAAGCTCTGGGGCCAACGTCCTGACTTTC	CASLGQPSSGANVLTF
.	.	TRBV27	TRBJ1-1	TGTGCCAGCCGGGGGGGGCAGGGGAACACTGAAGCTTTCTTT	CASRGGQGNTEAFF
.	.	TRBV5-5	TRBJ2-7	TGTGCCAGCAGCTTGGAGGGGTTTCGCTACGAGCAGTACTTC	CASSLEGFRYEQYF
.	.	TRBV27	TRBJ2-7	TGTGCCAGCAGTTTATCGGGACACATCTACGAGCAGTACTTC	CASSLSGHIYEQYF
.	TRBD2	TRBV6-1	TRBJ2-1	TGTGCCAGCAGTGTATGGACTAGCGGGCCTTACAATGAGCAGTTCTTC	CASSVWTSGPYNEQFF
.	.	TRBV28	TRBJ2-5	TGTGCCAGCAGACCGGACAGTTCCTGGGAGACCCAGTACTTC	CASRPDSSWETQYF
.	TRBD2	TRBV6-5	TRBJ2-5	TGTGCCAGCAGTTATACTACGGGAGGCCGGGAGACCCAGTACTTC	CASSYTTGGRETQYF
.	.	TRBV4-1	TRBJ1-2	TGCGCCAGCAGCCAAGGTCCCGGGTCTAACTATGGCTACACCTTC	CASSQGPGSNYGYTF
.	.	TRBV7-9	TRBJ1-5	TGTGCCAGCAGCTCACCCGACAGCTATCAGCCCCAGCATTTT	CASSSPDSYQPQHF
.	.	TRBV23-1	TRBJ2-7	TGCGCCAGCAGTCATGGGTTTACGAGGGAGTGCTCCTACGAGCAGTACTTC	CASSHGFTRECSYEQYF
.	TRBD1	TRBV12-5	TRBJ2-7	TGTGCTAGTGGTTTCCTAGTCCGGGACAGCGAAATCTACGAGCAGTACTTC	CASGFLVRDSEIYEQYF
.	TRBD1	TRBV28	TRBJ2-6	TGTGCCAGCAGTACGACTATCCTCAGGGGGTACTCTGGGGCCAACGTCCTGACTTTC	CASSTTILRGYSGANVLTF
.	TRBD1	TRBV7-8	TRBJ1-6	TGTGCCAGCAGCTTAGGTATTAGGGGGCTGTTTTCACCCCTCCACTTT	CASSLGIRGLFSPLHF
.	.	TRBV28	TRBJ2-1	TGTGCCAGCAGCGGGACAAGCTCCTACAATGAGCAGTTCTTC	CASSGTSSYNEQFF
.	TRBD1	TRBV29-1	TRBJ2-4	TGCAGCGTTGAAACCCGGGACAGTCAGCCTGGTAGGGGGTACATTCAGTACTTC	CSVETRDSQPGRGYIQYF
.	.	TRBV5-1	TRBJ2-7	TGCGCCAGCAGCTTGCGGACATCCTACGAGCAGTACTTC	CASSLRTSYEQYF
.	.	TRBV2	TRBJ1-2	TGTGCCAGCGGGGGAAATGGCTACACCTTC	CASGGNGYTF
.	TRBD1	TRBV7-9	TRBJ1-5	TGTGCCAGCAGCCCGACAGGGGCTGGCGATCAGCCCCAGCATTTT	CASSPTGAGDQPQHF
.	.	TRBV29-1	TRBJ2-7	TGCAGCGTTGTAGCCGGCTCCTACGAGCAGTACTTC	CSVVAGSYEQYF
few	TRBD1	TRBV7-9	TRBJ2-5	TGTGCCAGCAGCCAACAGGGGTGGGAGACCCAGTACTTC	CASSQQGWETQYF
.	.	TRBV9	TRBJ2-7	TGTGCCAGCAGCAAGGGGGGCGGTCGGTTCGACGAGCAGTACTTC	CASSKGGGRFDEQYF
.	TRBD1	TRBV25-1	TRBJ1-3	TGTGCCAGCAGTGAATGGGACAGGCCCCTTGCTGACACCATATATTTT	CASSEWDRPLADTIYF
.	TRBD1	TRBV27	TRBJ2-7	TGTGCCAGCAGTCCCGGTTCCGGACAGGGCTCCTACGAGCAGTACTTC	CASSPGSGQGSYEQYF
.	.	TRBV2	TRBJ2-7	TGTGCCAGCAGCGTGGGACCGCCCCTCGAGCAGTACTTC	CASSVGPPLEQYF
.	TRBD2	TRBV6-5	TRBJ2-1	TGTGCCAGCAGTTACCTCACTAGCGGGATCTACAATGAGCAGTTCTTC	CASSYLTSGIYNEQFF
.	.	TRBV19	TRBJ2-7	TGTGCCAGTAGTATTAGCAGCTCCTACGAGCAGTACTTC	CASSISSSYEQYF